This entry describes one TCR beta chain. The same CDR3 arises from other DNA sequences in this sample as well. This record comes from a study of shared clonotypes between healthy human individuals. Evenly divided among several immunoSEQ plates was the genomic DNA of each subset. Method: immunoSEQ multiplex PCR; TCRdb's copy keeps in-frame clones and lacks some. In the table there are 400,000 or so clones, approximately 97% of which are singletons. The sequenced sample consisted of memory CD8+ T cells sorted from blood. Subset described: CD45RO+ cells pooled with CCR7-negative TemRA cells. The TCR comes from a man under 40 in good health.

This CDR3 is CASSLGTGLGETQYF. In DNA form, the CDR3 reads TGCGCCAGCAGCCTGGGGACAGGGTTGGGGGAGACCCAGTACTTC. The chain recombines TRBV5-1 with TRBJ2-5; 9 positions agree with TRBD1. Germline-derived CDR1 and CDR2 are SGHRS and YFSETQ. Unmatched junction bases numbered 9, after V lost 4 bases and J lost 5 bases. The CDR3 sequence is 15 residues long.